This T cell receptor (beta chain) was documented in a study of glioma-infiltrating T cells after dendritic cell vaccination. The protocol was immunoSEQ multiplex PCR, while the TCRdb copy is restricted to in-frame clones and leaves out a portion. The sample lists 80,000 to 95,000 clones, about 84% occurring once. The CDR3 runs 12 residues. Germline V gives CDR1 MDHEN, CDR2 SYDVKM. Trimming took off 3 bases at V and 8 bases at J, with 10 bases between the two ends. The genes are TRBV28 and TRBJ1-2; tentative D call: TRBD1 (5 bases). Source: blood, taken before dendritic cell vaccination. This sequence was found in a human donor with glioblastoma. CDR3 region: CASSFGGKGYTF. The CDR3 DNA reads TGTGCCAGCAGTTTTGGGGGGAAGGGCTACACCTTC.